Included here is one T cell receptor beta chain sequence, with context. What it recognizes is unknown. Germline CDR1 SGHKS, CDR2 YYEKEE (reference sequence). The CDR3 has 12 residues. V was clipped by 6 bases and J by 5 bases, with 10 bases between them. This sample was taken from a study of beta chain features in type 1 diabetes. Whole-study results and caveats: Significant though moderate, a shortening of TCRB CDR3s appeared in all four CD4+ subsets of Type 1 diabetes patients. When VDJ junctions were examined, type 1 diabetes patients showed fewer insertions and more deletions.

The sequenced template was cDNA made from the entire isolated RNA. The data were produced by immunoSEQ multiplex PCR, yet TCRdb's version contains in-frame clones alone and is incomplete. The sample includes a few hundred thousand clones, 10% to 15% of them seen just once. The clonotype was recovered from a man aged 18 to 30 in good health. Sample: naive CD4+ T cells from blood. This chain connects TRBV5-5 to TRBJ2-3, with no clear D. The chain's CDR3 is CASTTQVDTQYF. The CDR3 nucleotides are TGTGCCAGCACCACCCAGGTAGATACGCAGTATTTT.